A single sample gave rise to the 24 T cell receptor beta chains below, sequenced in a study of post-analysis software for immune sequencing data. Overall study results and limits: Patients carried roughly five TRBV segments more frequently than controls did, and TRBV5-6, TRBV5-1 and TRBV20-1 were among them.

These receptors have no known antigen. Unique molecular identifiers were built into the TCR beta cDNA libraries. MiXCR, applied by TCRdb to the PCR reads, yields one record per CDR3 protein. This sample yields a few hundred thousand distinct CDR3 sequences, of which roughly 30% are seen a single time; roughly an eighth belongs to the top ten. The material sequenced was blood. These TCRs come from a girl between 10 and 17 years old with multiple sclerosis.

The chain joins TRBV6-2 or TRBV6-3 to TRBJ2-1; TRBD2 might be the D (6 bases). This CDR3 comprises 14 residues. V was clipped by 6 bases and J by 7 bases, with 16 bases between them. CDR1 MNHEY and CDR2 SVGEGT come from the germline V gene. The CDR3 here is CASRPSAQRNEQFF. CDR3 DNA sequence: TGTGCCAGCAGGCCTAGCGCCCAGAGGAATGAGCAGTTCTTC.

This clonotype was observed a handful of times. The chain has TRBV11-2 and TRBJ2-7; D could derive from TRBD1 or TRBD2 (5 bases each). The V gene lost 1 base and the J gene lost 3 bases, with 13 bases spanning the gap. The germline CDR1 and CDR2 sequences are SGHAT and FQNNGV. CDR3 size: 15 residues. CDR3 amino acids: CASSLGGRLNYEQYF. The DNA of the CDR3 is TGTGCCAGCAGCTTAGGGGGACGGCTTAACTACGAGCAGTACTTC.

V gene TRBV7-2 combines with J gene TRBJ1-5, with 7 bases aligning to TRBD1. Trimming took 5 bases from V and 5 from J; bases not matched to a gene: 9. This CDR3 has 15 amino acids. Germline V lookup: CDR1 SGHTA, CDR2 FQGNSA. This CDR3 is CASSPLTGTDQPQHF. The CDR3 nucleotides are TGTGCCAGCAGCCCTCTGACAGGGACTGATCAGCCCCAGCATTTT. Using reference TRBV7-2 and TRBJ1-5 for the parts outside the CDR3, the full variable domain is GAGVSQSPSNKVTEKGKDVELRCDPISGHTALYWYRQSLGQGLEFLIYFQGNSAPDKSGLPSDRFSAERTGGSVSTLTIQRTQQEDSAVYLCASSPLTGTDQPQHFGDGTRLSIL.

The chain recombines TRBV6-6 with TRBJ2-5; TRBD1 matches 8 bases. Germline CDR1 MNHNY, CDR2 SVGAGI (reference sequence). This CDR3 has 16 residues. Losses at the gene ends were 4 bases for V and 1 base for J; bases not matched to a gene: 8. CDR3: CASSSTGALVQETQYF. CDR3 nucleotide sequence: TGTGCCAGCAGTTCGACAGGGGCTTTGGTCCAAGAGACCCAGTACTTC.

This chain uses TRBV6-5 with TRBJ2-1, with 10 nucleotides matching TRBD2. This CDR3 has 15 amino acids. CDR1 MNHEY and CDR2 SVGAGI come from the germline V gene. Trimming took 6 bases from V and 5 from J; bases not matched to a gene: 7. The CDR3 sequence: CASRPLAGAHNEQFF. The CDR3 coding sequence is TGTGCCAGCAGACCCCTAGCGGGGGCCCACAATGAGCAGTTCTTC.

The chain recombines TRBV5-1 with TRBJ1-1; 7 positions agree with TRBD1. Germline values: CDR1 SGHRS, CDR2 YFSETQ. The CDR3 spans 14 residues. V lost 4 bases and J lost 0; bases outside the gene matches: 3. The CDR3 is CASSIGGLNTEAFF. In DNA, the CDR3 is TGCGCCAGCAGCATAGGGGGCTTGAACACTGAAGCTTTCTTT.

This rearrangement joins TRBV28 to TRBJ2-5, with TRBD2 as a possible D gene (6 bases). The germline CDR1 and CDR2 sequences are MDHEN and SYDVKM. Trimming stripped 0 bases from V and 0 bases from J, with 8 bases between. This CDR3 is built from 15 residues. The CDR3 DNA follows: TGTGCCAGCAGTTTATGGGCGGGGAACCAAGAGACCCAGTACTTC. This encodes CASSLWAGNQETQYF.

The genes are TRBV12-3 or TRBV12-4 and TRBJ1-5; 9 bases are a match to TRBD1. J was trimmed by 0 bases and V by 3 bases; bases with no gene match: 6. CDR3 size: 17 residues. CDR3 nucleotides: TGTGCCAGCAGTTTCGGGGACAGGGTTCATAGCAATCAGCCCCAGCATTTT. Amino acid sequence: CASSFGDRVHSNQPQHF.

The J gene is TRBJ2-3, the V gene TRBV7-2; TRBD1 or TRBD2 may be the D gene (5 bases each). CDR1 is SGHTA, CDR2 FQGNSA, per germline. The CDR3 runs to 14 residues. V dropped 4 bases and J dropped 1 base, with 9 bases sitting between them. CDR3 residues: CASSYMGGTDTQYF. In DNA form, the CDR3 reads TGTGCCAGCAGCTACATGGGGGGCACAGATACGCAGTATTTT.

This clonotype was seen a few times. V gene TRBV20-1 combines with J gene TRBJ2-7; 7 bases agree with TRBD1. The V and J ends lost 8 bases and 4 bases, in that order; junction bases with no gene match: 8. Germline CDR1 DFQATT, CDR2 SNEGSKA (reference sequence). This CDR3 spans 12 amino acids. This chain's CDR3 is CSTTGDRYEQYF. The CDR3 region has the DNA TGCAGTACTACAGGGGATAGATACGAGCAGTACTTC.

The V gene is TRBV6-6, the J gene TRBJ2-3; tentatively, D is TRBD2 (5 bases). Germline V lookup: CDR1 MNHNY, CDR2 SVGAGI (reference sequence). The germline V and J ends were trimmed by 6 bases and 2 bases, with 12 bases remaining between them. This CDR3 contains 14 residues. The CDR3 spells CASRLGLPTDTQYF. DNA for the CDR3: TGTGCCAGCAGGCTCGGACTCCCCACAGATACGCAGTATTTT.

This clonotype turned up a few times. V and J are TRBV9 and TRBJ2-5, with D possibly matching TRBD2 (5 bases). The end of the DNA is better explained by TRBJ2-7, so the J call may be wrong. There are 13 residues in the CDR3. The germline CDR1 and CDR2 sequences are SGDLS and YYNGEE. CDR3 sequence (DNA): TGTGCCAGCGGGAGTGGGCACCCTTCCGAGCAGTACTTC. The encoded protein is CASGSGHPSEQYF.

The chain couples TRBV4-1 to TRBJ1-2, with D perhaps TRBD1 (5 bases). Trimming left V 3 bases short and J 13 bases short, with 15 bases between. Germline V gene lookup returns CDR1 MGHRA and CDR2 YSYEKL. The CDR3 loop spans 12 amino acids. The CDR3 bases are TGCGCCAGCAGCCACCCCGGGGGGGTTCGCACCTTC. Protein product: CASSHPGGVRTF.

This clonotype was recorded a few times. The rearrangement joins TRBV5-5 to TRBJ1-1, with D possibly matching TRBD1 (5 bases). Trimming left V 6 bases short and J 4 bases short, with 19 bases between. Germline V CDR1 and CDR2: SGHKS, YYEKEE (reference sequence). The CDR3 runs 15 residues. The CDR3 coding sequence is TGTGCCAGCACCCCTTGGGAGGGGATAGCCACTGAAGCTTTCTTT. Translating it yields CASTPWEGIATEAFF.

As for this clonotype: One end of the junction fails to match germline, which may point to a read error. The DNA for the CDR3 is TGTGCCAGCAGCCGGGCTCAGGCAGGCTACAATGAGGAGTTCTTC. It codes for CASSRAQAGYNEEFF. The chain employs TRBV12-3 or TRBV12-4 and TRBJ2-1; unclear D gene. This CDR3 contains 15 residues.

The chain carries TRBV12-3 or TRBV12-4 and TRBJ1-2; TRBD1 aligns across 8 bases. The CDR3 totals 15 residues. With V trimmed by 7 bases and J by 4 bases, 11 bases remained unmatched. For the CDR3, the DNA is TGTGCCAGCACCACGGGGACAGGTGGTAGCTATGGCTACACCTTC. It codes for CASTTGTGGSYGYTF.

The chain combines TRBV6-5 with TRBJ2-3; TRBD2 matches at 7 bases. There are 15 residues in the CDR3. V lost 5 bases, J lost 2 bases, and 7 bases stayed unmatched. Germline V gene sequence: CDR1 MNHEY, CDR2 SVGAGI. The CDR3 DNA reads TGTGCCAGCAGTCACCAGCGGGGTCACACAGATACGCAGTATTTT. It specifies CASSHQRGHTDTQYF.

The chain is built from TRBV12-3 or TRBV12-4 and TRBJ1-1, with D unclear. Trimming removed 3 bases at V and 1 base at J, with 9 bases between. This CDR3 contains 14 residues. CDR3 sequence (DNA): TGTGCCAGCAGTTTCAAGGACTCGAACACTGAAGCTTTCTTT. This codes for CASSFKDSNTEAFF.

The chain couples TRBV5-5 to TRBJ1-5, with 10 nucleotides matching TRBD1. Trimming at V came to 4 bases and at J to 10 bases, leaving 5 bases not matched to a gene. Germline assignment: CDR1 SGHKS and CDR2 YYEKEE (reference sequence). The CDR3 contains 13 residues. DNA of the CDR3: TGTGCCAGCAGCGGGGACAGGGGAAGACCCCAGCATTTT. Its protein product is CASSGDRGRPQHF.

This clonotype was seen more than once but under ten times. The rearrangement joins TRBV4-2 to TRBJ2-4; D call uncertain. V was trimmed by 0 bases and J by 2 bases, leaving 11 bases between them. CDR1 LGHNA and CDR2 YNFKEQ come from the germline V gene. This CDR3 contains 16 residues. Here the CDR3 reads CASSQDLGFTKNIQYF. DNA of the CDR3: TGTGCCAGCAGCCAAGATCTTGGATTTACCAAAAACATTCAGTACTTC.

The chain links TRBV2 to TRBJ1-5, with 9 bases fitting TRBD1. CDR3 size: 18 residues. The V gene's germline CDR1 is SNHLY and CDR2 FYNNEI. V trimming: 8 bases; J trimming: 0 bases; junction bases outside the gene matches: 14. The CDR3 nucleotides are TGTGCCAGCTCTGTCCGGACAGGGGTGGGGGATAGCAATCAGCCCCAGCATTTT. Protein product: CASSVRTGVGDSNQPQHF.

This chain links TRBV5-1 with TRBJ2-7; 8 bases agree with TRBD1. This CDR3 region has 16 residues. Germline CDR1 reads SGHRS; CDR2 reads YFSETQ. The junction had 14 bases not matched to a gene; V was cut back by 4 bases and J by 5 bases. The CDR3 reads CASSPITGTGGDEQYF. In DNA, the CDR3 is TGCGCCAGCAGCCCCATCACCGGGACAGGAGGCGACGAGCAGTACTTC.

This clonotype was recorded once. This chain connects TRBV4-3 to TRBJ1-2; D remains ambiguous. CDR3 size: 14 residues. V lost 1 base and J lost 6, with 12 bases in between. Germline CDR1 and CDR2: LGHNA and YSLEER. For the CDR3, the DNA is TGCGCCAGCAGCCAAGGGTCAGGAGAAGATGGCTACACCTTC. Amino acids: CASSQGSGEDGYTF.

The chain has TRBV27 and TRBJ1-6, with no clear D. The length of the CDR3 is 11 residues. The germline CDR1 and CDR2 sequences are MNHEY and SMNVEV (reference sequence). CDR3 amino acids: CSSGYNSPLHF. The CDR3 bases are TGTAGTTCCGGGTACAATTCACCCCTCCACTTT.